This is a list of T cell receptor beta chains from one sample in a study of regulatory T cells in long-lasting Graves disease. TCRdb redid the calling of the multiplex PCR reads with MiXCR, one entry per CDR3 protein. The sample consists of 400,000 to 500,000 distinct CDR3 sequences, around 16% of them appearing once. These data were likewise used in another study, on T cells in Graves' hyperthyroidism and ophthalmopathy.

Sample: peripheral blood mononuclear cells (PBMCs), taken at new diagnosis, from a patient treated with antithyroid drugs. The receptors originated from a woman aged 40 to 50 with Graves disease. Both conserved end residues are part of each CDR3. A D gene is named only where the DNA matches it firmly. Size values are once, few and many counts, or a class for expanded clones, and some rows have none.

TRBV7-9	.	TRBD2	TRBJ2-2	TGTGCCAGCAGCTCACCCCTCTCAAACGGGAGGGCCCCCGGGGAGCTGTTTTTT	CASSSPLSNGRAPGELFF
TRBV28	many	.	TRBJ1-2	TGTGCCAGCACCCCACGGGGACAAGCCTATGGCTACACCTTC	CASTPRGQAYGYTF
TRBV19	many	TRBD1	TRBJ1-2	TGTGCCAGTAGTTCAGGGGGACGGAACTATGGCTACACCTTC	CASSSGGRNYGYTF
TRBV4-1	.	.	TRBJ2-2	TGCGCCAGCAGCCGGGCTGGGAACACCGGGGAGCTGTTTTTT	CASSRAGNTGELFF
TRBV2	many	TRBD1	TRBJ2-6	TGTGCCAGCAGTGAACCTACAGGGGGCGTTGGGGCCAACGTCCTGACTTTC	CASSEPTGGVGANVLTF
TRBV15	many	TRBD1	TRBJ1-3	TGTGCCACCAGCGGAACCGGGACAGAGACCTCTGGAAACACCATATATTTT	CATSGTGTETSGNTIYF
TRBV2	many	TRBD1	TRBJ1-6	TGTGCCAGCAGTGTTCGGGGCCAACCGGACAGGTCGGGGACCCTCCACTTT	CASSVRGQPDRSGTLHF
TRBV24-1	many	.	TRBJ2-1	TGTGCCACCAGTGATTGGGACGGGATAACCTACAATGAGCAGTTCTTC	CATSDWDGITYNEQFF
TRBV10-3	.	TRBD2	TRBJ2-1	TGTGCCATCAGTAGGGAGGGTCTACCTAACAATGAGCAGTTCTTC	CAISREGLPNNEQFF
TRBV20-1	.	TRBD1	TRBJ1-1	TGCAGTGCGAATGACAGGGTGAACACTGAAGCTTTCTTT	CSANDRVNTEAFF
TRBV6-1	.	.	TRBJ1-2	TGTGCCAGCAGTGAAGCGGGCGGGAGCTATGGCTACACCTTC	CASSEAGGSYGYTF
TRBV6-2/TRBV6-3	many	TRBD1	TRBJ2-5	TGTGCCAGCAGCCTGGACAGGGTCCAAGAGACCCAGTACTTC	CASSLDRVQETQYF
TRBV27	many	TRBD2	TRBJ2-5	TGTGCCAGCAGTTTATCTCCATTAGCGGGAGGGAAAGAGACCCAGTACTTC	CASSLSPLAGGKETQYF
TRBV19	many	.	TRBJ1-3	TGTGCCAGTAGCCCGGGAAGTTCTGGAAACACCATATATTTT	CASSPGSSGNTIYF
TRBV28	many	.	TRBJ2-2	TGTGCCAGCAGTTCCTGGACCGAGATCTCGGGGACCGGGGAGCTGTTTTTT	CASSSWTEISGTGELFF
TRBV9	.	.	TRBJ2-7	TGTGCCAGCAGCCTATTGGAGAGGAACGAGCAGTACTTC	CASSLLERNEQYF
TRBV11-2	.	TRBD1	TRBJ2-2	TGTGCCAGCAGCTTATGGGCAGGGGGCGCCGGGGAGCTGTTTTTT	CASSLWAGGAGELFF
TRBV7-9	few	.	TRBJ2-7	TGTGCCAGCTCCAACACCCGGGAGCGCGCCTACGAGCAGTACTTC	CASSNTRERAYEQYF
TRBV9	many	.	TRBJ1-2	TGTGCCAGCACTCAAGCGTGGGGGACCGTGGGGGCCCATGGCTACACCTTC	CASTQAWGTVGAHGYTF
TRBV20-1	many	.	TRBJ1-2	TGCAGTGCTATAGACAGGATATCTAACTATGGCTACACCTTC	CSAIDRISNYGYTF
TRBV10-3	many	.	TRBJ2-1	TGTGCCATCAGTGAGTCTGGGCGGGTAGGCTCCTACAATGAGCAGTTCTTC	CAISESGRVGSYNEQFF
TRBV27	few	.	TRBJ2-2	TGTGCCACCCAAAGGGCGGCGAACACCGGGGAGCTGTTTTTT	CATQRAANTGELFF
TRBV7-9	many	.	TRBJ2-1	TGTGCCAGCAGCCCTACCCCGCCAGGAGTCTACAATGAGCAGTTCTTC	CASSPTPPGVYNEQFF
TRBV7-2	many	.	TRBJ2-1	TGTGCCAGCAGCAGATACACCGGGACAAGGTTTGGGAATGAGCAGTTCTTC	CASSRYTGTRFGNEQFF
TRBV6-1	.	.	TRBJ2-1	TGTGCCAGCAGTGAACTGGGGGGTAATTACAATGAGCAGTTCTTC	CASSELGGNYNEQFF
TRBV24-1	many	TRBD1	TRBJ2-3	TGTGCCACCAGTGACCTGCAGGGGGCCAGCACAGATACGCAGTATTTT	CATSDLQGASTDTQYF
TRBV28	.	.	TRBJ1-5	TGTGCCAGCAGTTGGGACCCGAGACAAGTTGGGAATCAGCCCCAGCATTTT	CASSWDPRQVGNQPQHF
TRBV10-3	many	.	TRBJ1-5	TGTGCCATCAGCGGTAGCAATCAGCCCCAGCATTTT	CAISGSNQPQHF
TRBV12-3/TRBV12-4	many	.	TRBJ2-1	TGTGCCAGCGGTTATGTCGGCAGTCGGGGCAATGAGCAGTTCTTC	CASGYVGSRGNEQFF
TRBV12-3/TRBV12-4	many	.	TRBJ1-1	TGTGCCAGCAGTTTACTAGTCGGCACTGAAGCTTTCTTT	CASSLLVGTEAFF
TRBV20-1	few	TRBD2	TRBJ2-7	TGCAGTGCTGTAGATCGGACTAGCGGCTCCTACGAGCAGTACTTC	CSAVDRTSGSYEQYF
TRBV2	many	TRBD1	TRBJ1-2	TGTGCCAGCAGTAAAGGGACAGATATTAACTATGGCTACACCTTC	CASSKGTDINYGYTF
TRBV27	many	TRBD2	TRBJ2-7	TGTGCCAGCAGTCCGGGACTAGCGGGGGATAGCTCCTACGAGCAGTACTTC	CASSPGLAGDSSYEQYF
TRBV20-1	few	TRBD1	TRBJ1-5	TGCAGTGCTAGCCAAGGACAGGGGTTTGGCAATCAGCCCCAGCATTTT	CSASQGQGFGNQPQHF
TRBV6-1	many	.	TRBJ1-5	TGTGCCAGCAGTGTCGGAGGATACAATCAGCCCCAGCATTTT	CASSVGGYNQPQHF
TRBV7-9	many	TRBD2	TRBJ2-3	TGTGCCAGCAGCTTAGAACTAGCGGGAGAGATAGATACGCAGTATTTT	CASSLELAGEIDTQYF
TRBV27	many	.	TRBJ1-5	TGTGCCAGCAGTTTATCCGGGACATCCAGCAATCAGCCCCAGCATTTT	CASSLSGTSSNQPQHF
TRBV19	.	.	TRBJ1-3	TGTGCCAGTAGTGCCCAACAGGGAAACACCATATATTTT	CASSAQQGNTIYF
TRBV28	.	.	TRBJ1-2	TGTGCCAGCAGTTTAGGAGGGTACAACTATGGCTACACCTTC	CASSLGGYNYGYTF